A selection of T cell receptor beta chains follows, all from one sample in a study of cytomegalovirus exposure and HLA in healthy donors. Libraries were prepared by immunoSEQ multiplex PCR; TCRdb keeps only in-frame clonotypes and omits some of them. Here the sample table reports around 200,000 clones. Sequencing was carried out using PBMCs. These receptors were taken from a young woman in good health and CMV-seropositive. Both conserved end residues are trimmed from each CDR3. The order of the fields is V gene, J gene, CDR3 protein.

TRBV27,TRBJ1-2,ASSSRQGAEGYT
TRBV27,TRBJ2-7,ASSLLSVSGSSYEQY
TRBV7-9,TRBJ2-1,ASSLGTGYDEQF
TRBV4-3,TRBJ2-2,ASSQAGLAGGDNTGELF
TRBV19,TRBJ2-3,ASSIGGGRSTDTQY
TRBV2,TRBJ2-7,ASRLTGNGQEQY
TRBV6-5,TRBJ2-1,ASSSLGTPWNEQF
TRBV6-5,TRBJ1-2,ASSNRDRSPVS
TRBV29-1,TRBJ2-5,SVGYGEGQSQETQY
TRBV7-2,TRBJ2-1,ASSADFSPYNEQF
TRBV9,TRBJ2-2,ASSRRPTKREGNTGELF
TRBV5-1,TRBJ2-1,ASSPQRDKSYNEQF
TRBV9,TRBJ2-1,ASSPGLAGVNEQF
TRBV27,TRBJ1-6,ASSLTQGYSPLH
TRBV7-8,TRBJ1-1,ASSLDRPTEAF
TRBV25-1,TRBJ1-2,ASNRWGGGGYT
TRBV7-8,TRBJ2-1,ASSQAGLGLNEQF
TRBV5-1,TRBJ2-1,ASSPSILGNSYNEQF
TRBV5-1,TRBJ2-1,ASIGGPYNEQF
TRBV28,TRBJ1-1,ASSFRYTEAF
TRBV6-6,TRBJ2-7,ASSYGYRGWVYEQY
TRBV6-5,TRBJ2-1,ASSPIAGARGEQF